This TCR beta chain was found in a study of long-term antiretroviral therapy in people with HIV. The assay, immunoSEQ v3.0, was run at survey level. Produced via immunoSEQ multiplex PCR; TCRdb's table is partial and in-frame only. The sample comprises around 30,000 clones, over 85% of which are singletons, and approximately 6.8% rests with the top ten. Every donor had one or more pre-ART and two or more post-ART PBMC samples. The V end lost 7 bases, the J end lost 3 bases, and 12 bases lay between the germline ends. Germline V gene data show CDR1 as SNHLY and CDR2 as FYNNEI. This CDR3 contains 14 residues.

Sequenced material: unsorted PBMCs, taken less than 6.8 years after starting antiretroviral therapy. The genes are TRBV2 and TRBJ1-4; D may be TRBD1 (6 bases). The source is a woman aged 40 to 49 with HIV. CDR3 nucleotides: TGTGCCAGCAAGGAGGGGGGCTCTAATGAAAAACTGTTTTTT. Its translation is CASKEGGSNEKLFF.